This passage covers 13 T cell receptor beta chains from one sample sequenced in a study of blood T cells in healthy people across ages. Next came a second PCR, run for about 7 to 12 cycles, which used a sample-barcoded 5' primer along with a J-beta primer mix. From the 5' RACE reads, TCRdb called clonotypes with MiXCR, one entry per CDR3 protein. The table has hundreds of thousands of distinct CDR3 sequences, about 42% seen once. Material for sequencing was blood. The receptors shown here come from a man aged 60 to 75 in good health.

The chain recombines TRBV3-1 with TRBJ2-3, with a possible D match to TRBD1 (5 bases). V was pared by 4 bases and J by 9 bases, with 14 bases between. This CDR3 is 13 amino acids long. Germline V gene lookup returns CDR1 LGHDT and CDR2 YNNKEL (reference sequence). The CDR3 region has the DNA TGTGCCAGCAGCCCGTCAGGGTACGGAACGCAGTATTTT. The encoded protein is CASSPSGYGTQYF.

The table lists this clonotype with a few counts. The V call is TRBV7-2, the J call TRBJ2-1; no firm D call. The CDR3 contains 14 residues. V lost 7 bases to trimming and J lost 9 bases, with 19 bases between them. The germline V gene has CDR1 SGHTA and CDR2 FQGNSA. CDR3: CASKERLTSGEQFF. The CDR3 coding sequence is TGTGCCAGCAAGGAAAGGCTTACATCGGGTGAGCAGTTCTTC.

This CDR3 reads CASSLSGTLSYNEQYF. The CDR3 coding sequence is TGTGCCAGCAGCTTATCCGGAACCCTCTCCTACAATGAGCAGTACTTC. J is TRBJ2-1 and V is TRBV11-3; no definite D call. The DNA end is a closer match to TRBJ2-7, so the J assignment may be wrong. The CDR3 totals 16 residues. Looked up from germline, CDR1 is SGHNT and CDR2 is YENEEA.

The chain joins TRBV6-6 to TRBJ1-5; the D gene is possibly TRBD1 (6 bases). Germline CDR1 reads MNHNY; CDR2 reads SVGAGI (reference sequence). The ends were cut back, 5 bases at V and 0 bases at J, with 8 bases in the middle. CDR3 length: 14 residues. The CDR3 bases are TGTGCCAGCAGTAGGGGGGCTAGCAATCAGCCCCAGCATTTT. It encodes CASSRGASNQPQHF.

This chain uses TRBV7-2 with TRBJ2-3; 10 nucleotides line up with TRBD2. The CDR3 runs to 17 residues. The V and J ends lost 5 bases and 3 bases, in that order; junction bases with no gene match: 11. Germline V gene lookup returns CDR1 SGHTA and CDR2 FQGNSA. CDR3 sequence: CASSRERGGYYTDTQYF. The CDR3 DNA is TGTGCCAGCAGCCGGGAGCGGGGGGGCTATTATACAGATACGCAGTATTTT.

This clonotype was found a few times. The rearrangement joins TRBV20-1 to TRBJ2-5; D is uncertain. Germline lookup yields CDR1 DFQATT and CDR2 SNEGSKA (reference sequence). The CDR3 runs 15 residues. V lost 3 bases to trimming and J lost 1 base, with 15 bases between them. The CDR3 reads CSASLLGVVQETQYF. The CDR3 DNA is TGCAGTGCTAGTCTCCTAGGTGTGGTCCAAGAGACCCAGTACTTC.

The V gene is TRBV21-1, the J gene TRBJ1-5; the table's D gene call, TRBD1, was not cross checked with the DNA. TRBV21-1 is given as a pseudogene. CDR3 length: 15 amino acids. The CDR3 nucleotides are TGTGCCCCAAACAGAGGGGCAGGTAGCAATCAGCCCCAGCATTTT. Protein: CAPNRGAGSNQPQHF.

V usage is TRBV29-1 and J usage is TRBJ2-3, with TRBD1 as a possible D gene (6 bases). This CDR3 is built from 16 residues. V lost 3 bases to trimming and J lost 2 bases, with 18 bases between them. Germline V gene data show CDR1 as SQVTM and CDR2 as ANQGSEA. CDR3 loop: CSVDRFKDSSTDTQYF. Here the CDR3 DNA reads TGCAGCGTTGACAGGTTTAAGGACAGCTCCACAGATACGCAGTATTTT.

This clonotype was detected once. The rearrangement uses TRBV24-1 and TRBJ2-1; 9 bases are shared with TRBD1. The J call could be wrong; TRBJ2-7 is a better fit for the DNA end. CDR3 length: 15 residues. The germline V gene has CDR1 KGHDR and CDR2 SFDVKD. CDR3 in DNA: TGTGCCACCAGTGAGCCGGGACAGGGCGTCGAGGAGCAGTACTTC. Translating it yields CATSEPGQGVEEQYF.

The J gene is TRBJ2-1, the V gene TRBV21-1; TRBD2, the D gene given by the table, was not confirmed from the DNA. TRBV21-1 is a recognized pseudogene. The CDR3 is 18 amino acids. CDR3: CASSKGRTSRRSLDGQFF. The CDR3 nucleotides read TGTGCCAGCAGCAAAGGCAGGACCTCTCGCCGGTCGTTGGATGGGCAGTTCTTC.

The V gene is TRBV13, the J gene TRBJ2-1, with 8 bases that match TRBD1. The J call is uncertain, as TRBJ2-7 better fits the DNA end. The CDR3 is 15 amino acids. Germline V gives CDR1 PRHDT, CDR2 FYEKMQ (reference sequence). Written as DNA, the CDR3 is TGTGCCAGCAGCTTCGACAGGGGTTCCTACAATGAGCAGTACTTC. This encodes CASSFDRGSYNEQYF.

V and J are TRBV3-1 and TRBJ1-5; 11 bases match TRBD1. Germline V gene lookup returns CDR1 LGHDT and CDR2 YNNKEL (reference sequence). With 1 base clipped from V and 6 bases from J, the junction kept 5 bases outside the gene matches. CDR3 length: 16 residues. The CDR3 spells CASSQGDRGYSQPQHF. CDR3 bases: TGTGCCAGCAGCCAAGGGGACAGGGGGTACAGTCAGCCCCAGCATTTT.

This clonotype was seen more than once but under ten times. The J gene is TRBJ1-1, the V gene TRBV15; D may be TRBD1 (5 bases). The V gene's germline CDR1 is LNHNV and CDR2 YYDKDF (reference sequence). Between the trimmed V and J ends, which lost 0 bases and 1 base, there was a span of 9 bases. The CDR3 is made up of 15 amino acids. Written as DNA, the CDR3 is TGTGCCACCAGCAGAGAAACAGGTCAGAACACTGAAGCTTTCTTT. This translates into CATSRETGQNTEAFF.